The T cell receptor beta chain under discussion was sequenced for a study of blood T cells in healthy people across ages. This clonotype was seen many times. No antigen is known for it. The CDR3 is 18 amino acids. V trimming: 2 bases; J trimming: 2 bases; junction bases outside the gene matches: 11. CDR1 and CDR2 from the germline V gene are SGHTA and FQGNSA. Study-wide findings and caveats: Strong correlation linked observed beta diversity and percent naive T cells.

For the second PCR, which ran for about 7 to 11 cycles, a sample-barcoded 5' primer and a J-beta primer mix were used. TCRdb redid the calling of the 5' RACE reads with MiXCR, one entry per CDR3 protein. The table records just under 900,000 distinct CDR3 sequences, less than 35% of them present only once. This TCR came from a woman older than 75 in good health. This chain joins TRBV7-2 and TRBJ2-1, with 8 bases aligning to TRBD1. The source material was blood. CDR3 nucleotide sequence: TGTGCCAGCAGCTTACCAAGGACAGGGAATCGCGCCTACAATGAGCAGTTCTTC. Protein sequence: CASSLPRTGNRAYNEQFF.